This T cell receptor beta chain was captured by sequencing in a study of cytomegalovirus exposure and HLA in healthy donors (dated by TCRdb to the late 2010s). Regarding the complete study: In an earlier analysis of 587 of the donors, 276 Gb of sequence data and 120 million or so unique TCR beta sequences from roughly 180 million T cells were reported. About 280 gigabases of sequencing data and tens of millions of unique TCR sequences were included in an early release covering several hundred HLA-typed donors. Of the 300 to 450 genotyped donors, 75% to 85% were placed in the genetic ancestry cluster associated with self-reported Caucasian donors. The study aimed to test whether cataloging public T cell receptors could reveal signatures of past pathogen exposure. The study used immunosequencing to profile the T cell repertoires of approximately 630 subjects and linked those repertoires to cytomegalovirus serostatus. Besides the first cohort of hundreds of subjects, a separate validation cohort made up of over 95 different subjects was used. To predict cytomegalovirus infection status, the study combined high-throughput TCR immunosequencing, statistical association of individual TCRs with disease status, and machine learning. A later analysis re-analyzed previously published TCR beta repertoires from roughly 600 donors and added high-resolution HLA genotyping to study TCR occurrence patterns. Rather than using new phenotypic data, the later analysis identified candidate immune exposures from TCR beta sequences and from how often those sequences occurred across donors. To decide whether each TCR beta V gene segment behaved as functional or pseudogenic, an earlier analysis of some 600 of the donors relied on high-throughput TCR beta sequencing. Donor age, sex, ethnicity and CMV serostatus were compiled together with the repertoire data. A later genetic analysis used genome-wide SNP genotypes for about 65% of the roughly 700 donors, treating that subset as a discovery cohort. All discovery cohort repertoires had been generated on a single sequencing platform. Both class I and class II loci were covered by HLA typing, at four-digit resolution. Typing coverage differed by locus: A, B, C, DRB1 and DQB1 were typed in about 629-630 donors, DQA1 in about 550, DPA1 in 606, and DPB1 in 472. Because of strong linkage in the cohort, roughly five DR-DQ haplotypes were treated as single units for association and clustering. On average, over 200,000 unique TCR beta nucleotide sequences were sequenced per donor among a few hundred genotyped donors of the cohort, with 15% to 20% of those sequences being non-productive.

Points the paper makes about the study in general: CMV serostatus was the only immune exposure information available for the cohort. A later genetic analysis associated a missense DCLRE1C variant with V-gene and J-gene trimming of TCR beta chains, and an independent cohort replicated the association. Specific HLA alleles were associated with 18,000 or so TCR beta sequences at a false discovery rate of 0.05 in a later analysis. Some 15 rarely observed V segments, including chromosome 9 orphons, were excluded from the earlier analysis of several hundred of the donors because counts were too low. A few of the identified cytomegalovirus-associated TCR beta chains were confirmed in vitro to be specific for cytomegalovirus antigens. In both the original and validation cohorts, the classifier was reported to diagnose cytomegalovirus status with high specificity and sensitivity. Correlated functional status among segregating V segments might reflect linkage disequilibrium, but an unknown experimental factor could not be ruled out. The cohort was sequenced for TCR beta chains only, and without alpha or paired-chain data the features that could be detected were limited. Most CMV-associated TCR beta chains appeared to be HLA-restricted in a later analysis, and the HLA associations seemed to be driven largely by CMV exposure. A further reported finding was that TCR beta sequences accurately predicted the HLA-A and HLA-B alleles for most subjects in the first cohort. Because HLA typing was unavailable for some donors at each locus, only the typed subset was used in association tests. When HLA alleles, especially DR and DQ, strongly co-occurred, attributing TCR associations to individual alleles was difficult. According to a later analysis, parvovirus B19, influenza, CMV and Epstein-Barr virus appeared linked to several top co-occurrence clusters. In an earlier analysis of 587 of the donors, most TCR beta V segments appeared in productive rearrangements about 87% or about 30% of the time, broadly matching IMGT annotations. Most TCR sequences were seen in very few donors, while some public TCRs were found in many individuals. The study listed 164 TCR beta chains as associated with cytomegalovirus. A later analysis found that TCR association rates varied across HLA loci, with DRB1 alleles showing the most associated TCRs and HLA-C alleles the fewest. According to a later genetic analysis, donors in an Asian-associated ancestry cluster had fewer N-insertions in productive TCRs than the approximately 630-donor mean. A later analysis found that HLA-associated TCR beta chains were more clonally expanded and had lower generation probabilities than equally common non-associated chains. A group of highly shared sequence variants was considered likely to be a technical artifact of the sequencing pipeline. The authors suggested that the approach could potentially be generalized to other disease states and immunological phenotypes. Presence/absence analyses assumed roughly uniform sequencing depth across donors, an assumption that may not hold.

The cohort was made up of roughly 670 healthy bone marrow donors. All cohort members were sampled while nominally healthy, although unrecorded immune exposures were likely present. The donor was CMV seropositive and was included in the group of around 300 seropositive cohort members. A peripheral blood sample was collected from each donor, and TCR beta sequencing was performed on peripheral blood mononuclear cells. The Qiagen DNeasy Blood Extraction Kit was used to extract genomic DNA from the blood cell samples. The library relied on the immunoSEQ multiplex PCR assay. For the multiplex PCR, a mixture combining 60 forward primers for TCR Vbeta segments and 13 reverse primers for TCR Jbeta segments was used. A multiplex PCR assay on genomic DNA amplified the CDR3 region of rearranged TCR beta genes. The amplified TCR beta libraries were sequenced on the Illumina HiSeq System as 87-base-pair reads. In the paper's pipeline: In a later analysis, tens of millions of unique TCR beta chains were counted across the 666 repertoires, and roughly 10 million of these chains were shared by at least two donors. Raw reads were error-corrected and collapsed into unique sequences with a nearest-neighbor algorithm that merged closely related sequences to remove PCR and sequencing errors. V, D and J gene segments were assigned by aligning CDR3 sequences to IMGT reference sequences. For a sequence to be retained, a match of at least six nucleotides to both a V gene segment and a J gene segment was required. A rearrangement was called productive if the CDR3 had no stop codons and remained in frame with V and J, and every other rearrangement was called non-productive. Following IMGT convention, CDR3 was defined as the stretch from the second conserved V-encoded cysteine up to the conserved J-encoded phenylalanine. Sequences without an unambiguous match to a single V gene segment were excluded from the earlier analysis of about 640 of the donors. An earlier analysis of some 500 of the donors classified V segments as functional when productive rearrangements were above 56.7% and as segregating when the standard deviation between donors was above 5%. A statistical classification framework was developed to diagnose cytomegalovirus status using the catalog of TCR beta chain sequences. A later analysis assigned V and J genes by comparing TCR nucleotide sequences with IMGT/GENE-DB human TR gene sequences. In a later analysis, CDR3 sequences and most-parsimonious VDJ recombination scenarios were assigned using the TCRdist pipeline. A later analysis defined each TCR beta chain by its CDR3 amino acid sequence plus V-gene family, and excluded reads lacking a unique V-gene family. As a way to deal with suspected cross-contamination and a sequencing artifact, a later analysis dropped roughly 600 nucleotide sequences that were highly shared and had low generation probability. A later analysis calculated a clonal expansion index for each public chain from normalized within-repertoire ranks of inferred template counts. A later analysis computed generation probabilities with a VDJ recombination model fitted to out-of-frame rearrangements, and checked the results against IGoR. In a later analysis, TCR-TCR, TCR-HLA and TCR-CMV co-occurrence was scored with hypergeometric tests, and a repertoire-size bias correction was applied to TCR pairs. In a later analysis, false discovery rates were estimated by permuting HLA or CMV assignments 20 times. In a later analysis, co-occurring TCRs were grouped using DBSCAN, with TCRdist sequence similarity added in when clustering inside HLA-allele-positive subsets. Repertoires with fewer than 30,000 or more than 120,000 public chains, plus five repertoires with anomalous nucleotide sharing, were excluded from co-occurrence clustering. The immuneACCESS repertoire file appears here via TCRdb, limited to in-frame rearrangements. These files lack a portion of the clones; in checked studies, under half of the deficit traces to unresolved V genes, and the cause of the others is not known. V and J calls and clone size are copied from that table; D and trimming were computed from the DNA. The sample table records about 160,000 clones; about 83% of these occur just once. The ten largest clonotypes hold around an eighth of the sample.

This clone was picked up a small number of times. Its antigen is unknown. The input lacks base qualities; no much larger clone sits a single base away. This TCR was recovered from a man aged 35 to 55 in good health and CMV-seropositive. Source material: PBMCs.

Read as DNA, the sequence is TGTGCCAGCAGGGAACGGGGACAGGGGGCTCTGGACAGTCAGTACTTC. Protein translation: CASRERGQGALDSQYF. The rearrangement combines TRBV6-1 with TRBJ2-4; 12 central nucleotides agree with TRBD1. Ends trimmed: V by 6 bases, J by 12 bases; bases unmatched to a gene: 15. From the cysteine through the phenylalanine, the CDR3 covers 16 amino acids. Just the 48-base CDR3 DNA is kept, in frame starting at base 1. CDR1 MNHNS and CDR2 SASEGT are derived from the germline V gene.